This T cell receptor (beta chain) was captured in a study of shared T cell receptors in the human thymus. This clone was picked up a small number of times. Germline CDR1 SGHNT, CDR2 YYREEE (reference sequence). The germline V and J ends were trimmed by 1 base and 6 bases, with 20 bases remaining between them. The CDR3 totals 17 residues. Sequencing used immunoSEQ multiplex PCR; TCRdb keeps in-frame clones, though not all of them. The repertoire holds roughly 560,000 clones, around three quarters seen once, with 0.013% in the top ten. These data also featured in a second study, about human thymus T cells. According to that study: Resections from corrective heart surgery provided thymus tissue.

The source of this sequence is a boy in the first two years of life with a congenital heart defect. The sequencing input was thymocytes. The chain recombines TRBV5-4 with TRBJ2-1; TRBD1 is a possible D gene (6 bases). The CDR3 spells CASSLPLGQGIPNEQFF. CDR3 bases: TGTGCCAGCAGCTTGCCTCTAGGGCAGGGGATCCCCAATGAGCAGTTCTTC.